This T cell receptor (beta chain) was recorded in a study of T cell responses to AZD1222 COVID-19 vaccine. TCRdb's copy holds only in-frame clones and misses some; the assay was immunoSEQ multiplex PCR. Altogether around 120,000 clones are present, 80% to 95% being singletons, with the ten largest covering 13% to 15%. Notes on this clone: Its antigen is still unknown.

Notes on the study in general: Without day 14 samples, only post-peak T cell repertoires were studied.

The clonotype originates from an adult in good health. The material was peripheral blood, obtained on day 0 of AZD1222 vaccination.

DNA of the CDR3: TGTGCCAGTAGTCGTGGGACTCCTAATGAAAAACTGTTTTTT. This gives the protein CASSRGTPNEKLFF. V and J are TRBV19 and TRBJ1-4; D is perhaps TRBD1 (5 bases). CDR1 and CDR2 from the germline V gene are LNHDA and SQIVND (reference sequence). The V end was cut by 5 bases, the J end by 3 bases, with 10 bases between. The CDR3 runs 14 residues.